The clone carrying this T cell receptor beta chain was observed a handful of times. Antigen specificity is unknown. Both 60 Vbeta primers and 13 Jbeta primers went into the PCR. The assay was immunoSEQ multiplex PCR, and TCRdb's table has in-frame clones only and misses some. Of about 180,000 clones in the sample, around 80% were seen once. The data are from a study of cytomegalovirus exposure and HLA in healthy donors. On the study more broadly: Within an early data release were tens of millions of unique TCRs drawn from HLA-typed donors.

Study-level findings and limits: In vitro experiments confirmed that a few CMV-associated chains were specific for CMV antigens. Later, TCR association rates were found to vary by HLA locus, highest for DRB1 and lowest for HLA-C.

Germline lookup yields CDR1 KGHSH and CDR2 LQKENI. This CDR3 comprises 15 residues. V was pared by 0 bases and J by 3 bases, with 11 bases between. This TCR derives from a man aged 40-55 years in good health and CMV-seronegative. The material sequenced was PBMCs. The chain is built from TRBV18 and TRBJ1-1; D unclear. This CDR3 is CASSPPSNSYTEAFF. Here the CDR3 DNA reads TGTGCCAGCTCACCACCGTCTAACTCCTACACTGAAGCTTTCTTT.